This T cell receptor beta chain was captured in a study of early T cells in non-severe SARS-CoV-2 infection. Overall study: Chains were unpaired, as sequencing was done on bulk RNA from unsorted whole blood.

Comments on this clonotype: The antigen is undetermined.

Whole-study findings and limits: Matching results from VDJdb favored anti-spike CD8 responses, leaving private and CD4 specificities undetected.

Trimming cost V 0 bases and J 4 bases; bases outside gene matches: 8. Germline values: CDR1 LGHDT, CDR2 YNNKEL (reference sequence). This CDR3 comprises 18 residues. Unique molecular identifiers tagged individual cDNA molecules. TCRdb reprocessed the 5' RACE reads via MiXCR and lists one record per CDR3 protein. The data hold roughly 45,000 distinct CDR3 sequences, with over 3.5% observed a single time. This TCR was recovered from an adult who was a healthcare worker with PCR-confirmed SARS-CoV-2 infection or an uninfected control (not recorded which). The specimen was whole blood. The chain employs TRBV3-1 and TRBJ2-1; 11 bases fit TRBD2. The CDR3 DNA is TGTGCCAGCAGCCAAGACTCCGGGACTAGCGGTCCTTACAATGAGCAGTTCTTC. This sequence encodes CASSQDSGTSGPYNEQFF.